This T cell receptor beta chain was identified in a study of T cell repertoires in cytomegalovirus infection (dated by TCRdb to the late 2010s). About the investigation overall: Because public TCR beta signatures pointed to carriage of CMV infection together with the matching HLA type, the HLA type of each donor mattered for the analysis. What the study reported, not specific to this receptor: Cumulative frequency of public TCR beta family members discriminated carriers of CMV infection plus the relevant HLA type in this cohort and an independent approximately 370-donor cohort. The ex vivo response was dominated by HLA-C-restricted CMV-specific TCR beta clonotypes, which also provided the single most frequent clonotype in two of eight donors.

The instrument was an Illumina HiSeq 1500. Through fastp at Q25 and MiXCR, TCRdb rebuilt clones from the public reads, retaining in-frame beta chains. For every CDR3 protein sequence, its rows merge into one entry that carries the most common genes and DNA. The sample table lists about 310,000 distinct CDR3 sequences, about a tenth of them with a count of one. Around 2.6% of the sample is taken by the ten largest. The germline V gene (reference sequence) specifies DFQATT as CDR1 and SNEGSKA as CDR2. Spanning cysteine to valine, the CDR3 consists of 13 amino acids. The only DNA kept is the CDR3, 39 bases in frame from the first base. The trim is 0 bases for V and 1 base for J, with a gap of 7 bases between the germline ends. There are a few counts of this clonotype. It has no known antigen specificity. No quality values exist for individual bases; no much larger clone is one base distant.

This sequence uses TRBV20-1 and TRBJ2-7; the D gene lacks a confident call. The specimen was PBMCs. This TCR was sampled from a human donor in good health (CMV status not recorded). Some clones in this sample may be carry-over from other donors' samples. The CDR3 corresponds to CSARDLGSYEQYV. The sequenced DNA is TGCAGTGCTAGAGATTTGGGGTCCTACGAGCAGTACGTC.